One and the same sample provided the 10 T cell receptor beta chains below, sequenced in a study of control samples from healthy donors and cancer patients. TCRdb keeps only in-frame clones here, not all; method: immunoSEQ multiplex PCR. The profile covers about 65,000 clones, with 75% to 95% appearing a single time and roughly 1.2% taken by the ten largest. What was sequenced was PBMCs. The receptors were sampled from a woman between 50 and 59 years old with colorectal cancer.

This chain connects TRBV28 to TRBJ2-5; 8 nucleotides agree with TRBD1. This CDR3 has 16 amino acids. Losses at the gene ends were 7 bases for V and 4 bases for J; bases not matched to a gene: 14. Germline values: CDR1 MDHEN, CDR2 SYDVKM. The DNA for the CDR3 is TGTGCCAGCACCGAAGAGGGGGACAGGTACGGAGAGACCCAGTACTTC. Amino acids: CASTEEGDRYGETQYF.

The chain carries TRBV5-6 and TRBJ2-7, with 9 bases lining up with TRBD1. CDR3 length: 15 residues. The ends lost 6 bases at V and 3 bases at J; junction bases unmatched: 10. Germline CDR1 reads SGHDT; CDR2 reads YYEEEE. The CDR3 DNA reads as TGTGCCAGCAAGACGGGACAGGGTGTCGGCTACGAGCAGTACTTC. It encodes CASKTGQGVGYEQYF.

The rearrangement links TRBV2 to TRBJ1-2; D unresolved. V lost 4 bases, J lost 5 bases, and 14 bases lay in between. Germline assignment: CDR1 SNHLY and CDR2 FYNNEI. The CDR3 is 14 residues long. The CDR3 loop is CASSVSNREYGYTF. CDR3 nucleotides: TGTGCCAGCAGTGTTAGTAACAGAGAATATGGCTACACCTTC.

The gene calls are TRBV2 and TRBJ2-7; D may be TRBD2 (6 bases). Trimming cost V 7 bases and J 4 bases, with 11 bases left between them. The CDR3 contains 12 residues. From germline, CDR1 is SNHLY and CDR2 FYNNEI. The CDR3 DNA reads as TGTGCCAGCAAGGCGGGACCTTACGAGCAGTACTTC. Translating gives CASKAGPYEQYF. The whole variable domain, filled in from reference TRBV2 and TRBJ2-7, reads EPEVTQTPSHQVTQMGQEVILRCVPISNHLYFYWYRQILGQKVEFLVSFYNNEISEKSEIFDDQFSVERPDGSNFTLKIRSTKLEDSAMYFCASKAGPYEQYFGPGTRLTVT.

This chain uses TRBV19 with TRBJ2-1; D not resolved. The CDR3 extends over 16 amino acids. The V end lost 6 bases, the J end lost 4 bases, and 19 bases lay between the germline ends. The germline V gene has CDR1 LNHDA and CDR2 SQIVND (reference sequence). CDR3 loop: CASRSLGPYQYNEQFF. The CDR3, as DNA: TGTGCCAGTAGGTCCCTAGGCCCGTACCAGTACAATGAGCAGTTCTTC.

This clone came up once. V and J are TRBV28 and TRBJ2-7; D not resolved. V was pared by 2 bases and J by 5 bases, with 7 bases between. This CDR3 contains 12 residues. Germline CDR1 is MDHEN and CDR2 is SYDVKM. The CDR3 reads CASSLLADEQYF. The CDR3 DNA sequence: TGTGCCAGCAGTTTACTCGCAGACGAGCAGTACTTC.

The chain employs TRBV6-5 and TRBJ1-2; tentative D call: TRBD1 (6 bases). Trimming cost V 6 bases and J 4 bases, with 12 bases left between them. CDR1 is MNHEY and CDR2 is SVGAGI in the germline V gene. The CDR3 spans 13 residues. The DNA for the CDR3 is TGTGCCAGCAGAACGACAGGACCCTATGGCTACACCTTC. Translation: CASRTTGPYGYTF.

The chain has TRBV21-1 and TRBJ2-1; TRBD1 is the table's D call and was not checked against the DNA. TRBV21-1 is noted as a pseudogene. This CDR3 has 18 residues. This CDR3 is CASSKARRQGISPNEQFF. In DNA, the CDR3 is TGTGCCAGCAGCAAAGCGAGACGGCAGGGTATTTCCCCCAATGAGCAGTTCTTC.

The chain carries TRBV19 and TRBJ1-2; 9 bases fit TRBD1. J was trimmed by 8 bases and V by 6 bases; bases with no gene match: 10. CDR1 LNHDA and CDR2 SQIVND come from the germline V gene (reference sequence). There are 14 residues in the CDR3. This chain's CDR3 is CASRKTQGAYGYTF. In DNA form, the CDR3 reads TGTGCCAGTAGGAAAACACAGGGGGCATACGGCTACACCTTC.

The chain combines TRBV6-1 with TRBJ2-7; D is perhaps TRBD2 (6 bases). V lost 1 base to trimming and J lost 2 bases, with 9 bases between them. Germline values: CDR1 MNHNS, CDR2 SASEGT. The CDR3 has 14 residues. This CDR3 reads CASSEVWEAYEQYF. CDR3 DNA: TGTGCCAGCAGTGAAGTATGGGAGGCCTACGAGCAGTACTTC.